The entry that follows covers one TCR beta chain sequence. Its target is not known. The sample is drawn from a study of cytomegalovirus exposure and HLA in healthy donors. Study-wide results and limits: Per published reports, the classifier diagnosed cytomegalovirus status with high specificity and sensitivity.

The CDR3 consists of 14 residues. The germline gives CDR1 SEHNR, CDR2 FQNEAQ (reference sequence). Trimming removed 6 bases from V and 2 bases from J, with 14 bases in between. The validation cohort, a group of 120 subjects, included the donors and was separate from the roughly 670-subject first cohort. Profiling relied on immunoSEQ multiplex PCR, and the TCRdb table lists in-frame clones only, not all of them. Among about 240,000 clones listed, around 86% were seen once. Material: PBMCs. This TCR derives from a woman under 40 in good health and CMV-seropositive. V and J are TRBV7-9 and TRBJ2-7; the D gene is possibly TRBD2 (5 bases). The CDR3 region has the DNA TGTGCCAGCAGTTCAACCGGGGTCACCTACGAGCAGTACTTC. The encoded protein is CASSSTGVTYEQYF.